Described below is a single T cell receptor (beta chain) sequence and its context. Original methodology: Amplification of reference gene primers provided the estimated nucleated cell counts. Profiled with immunoSEQ multiplex PCR; TCRdb holds only in-frame clones, not every one. V and J calls and clone size come straight from that table; D and trimming were deduced from the DNA. The sample includes approximately 130,000 clones, over 75% of them seen just once. Germline-derived CDR1 and CDR2 are MNHEY and SVGAGI. This CDR3 contains 12 residues. This specimen belongs to a study of blood T cell repertoires in COVID-19. Study as a whole: Specimens from acute and convalescent COVID-19 originated in the United States, Italy and Spain.

This receptor was identified in a man aged 65 to 85 with active or convalescent COVID-19. The specimen was peripheral blood. The rearrangement links TRBV6-5 to TRBJ1-1; D remains unclear. CDR3 coding DNA: TGTGCAATATCCGGGATTGATACTGAAGCTTTCTTT. Translated, it gives CAISGIDTEAFF.